This T cell receptor (beta chain) derives from a study of CDR3 diversity in severe acne (dated by TCRdb to between 2018 and 2021). This clonotype was counted only a few times. Its antigen remains unidentified. No much larger clonotype is one base removed from it; base qualities were not supplied. Cut back by 0 bases and 6 bases, the V and J ends lie 5 bases apart. Spanning cysteine to phenylalanine, the CDR3 consists of 12 amino acids. Only CDR3 DNA remains: 36 bases, in frame from the first base. CDR1 and CDR2 were assigned from the germline V gene as MGHRA and YSYEKL. The receptor library was made with PCR. The instrument was an Illumina HiSeq 2000. TCRdb ran its own pipeline on the public reads, namely fastp trimming at Q25 and MiXCR clone calling, and kept in-frame beta chains. When rows share a CDR3 protein, they turn into one entry using the most common DNA and genes. This sample lists about 76,000 distinct CDR3 sequences; roughly 51% were detected once. The ten largest clones capture 14% of the sample.

The chain couples TRBV4-1 to TRBJ1-2; confidence is insufficient to name the D gene. The sequencing sample was made of blood. The receptor was isolated from a male donor in good health, without acne. This receptor has the CDR3 CASSQDLNGYTF. At the DNA level, the sequence is TGCGCCAGCAGCCAAGATCTTAATGGCTACACCTTC.